One and the same sample provided the 12 T cell receptor beta chains below, sequenced in a study of blood T cell repertoires in COVID-19. Libraries were prepared by immunoSEQ multiplex PCR; TCRdb keeps only in-frame clonotypes and omits some of them. The sample carries a few hundred thousand clones, approximately 85% recorded once. Sequenced: peripheral blood. The receptors come from a human donor with COVID-19, enrolled during active disease. The donor label of this sample is uncertain.

This chain uses TRBV6-5 with TRBJ2-2, with 7 nucleotides matching TRBD2. With 2 bases clipped from V and 1 base from J, the junction kept 4 bases outside the gene matches. The length of the CDR3 is 16 residues. The germline V gene has CDR1 MNHEY and CDR2 SVGAGI. The CDR3 bases are TGTGCCAGCAGTTACAGCGGGGCAGGGAACACCGGGGAGCTGTTTTTT. Residues: CASSYSGAGNTGELFF.

The genes are TRBV12-3 or TRBV12-4 and TRBJ2-3; the D is unclear. This CDR3 has 13 amino acids. The germline V and J ends were trimmed by 1 base and 8 bases, with 10 bases remaining between them. The chain's CDR3 is CASSLGLIGTQYF. The CDR3 nucleotides read TGTGCCAGCAGTTTAGGGCTTATTGGTACGCAGTATTTT.

The V and J genes are TRBV7-9 and TRBJ2-2; D gene ambiguous. V was clipped by 4 bases and J by 3 bases, with 9 bases between them. The CDR3 extends over 14 amino acids. Germline V gene sequence: CDR1 SEHNR, CDR2 FQNEAQ (reference sequence). Here the CDR3 reads CASSSDIYTGELFF. The CDR3 nucleotides read TGTGCCAGCAGCTCCGACATCTACACCGGGGAGCTGTTTTTT. Based on the CDR3 plus reference TRBV7-9 and TRBJ2-2, the full variable domain is DTGVSQNPRHKITKRGQNVTFRCDPISEHNRLYWYRQTLGQGPEFLTYFQNEAQLEKSRLLSDRFSAERPKGSFSTLEIQRTEQGDSAMYLCASSSDIYTGELFFGEGSRLTVL.

The chain carries TRBV7-2 and TRBJ2-1, with TRBD2 matching 12 bases. The CDR3 spans 13 residues. The V gene's germline CDR1 is SGHTA and CDR2 FQGNSA. The trim removed 1 base at V and 16 bases at J, leaving 5 bases unmatched. CDR3 coding DNA: TGTGCCAGCAGCTTAGACGGACTAGCGGGAAAATTCTTC. Translated, it gives CASSLDGLAGKFF.

This clone was counted only a few times. The chain couples TRBV28 to TRBJ1-2; tentatively, D is TRBD1 (5 bases). Germline V CDR1 and CDR2: MDHEN, SYDVKM. This CDR3 comprises 14 residues. Trimming pared 2 bases from V and 3 bases from J, leaving 10 bases between. The CDR3 loop reads CASSLAGGDYGYTF. The CDR3 DNA follows: TGTGCCAGCAGTTTAGCGGGGGGGGACTATGGCTACACCTTC.

This CDR3 reads CASSPVWRTGNTEAFF. The CDR3 DNA follows: TGTGCCAGCAGCCCCGTGTGGAGGACAGGGAACACTGAAGCTTTCTTT. The V and J genes are TRBV7-2 and TRBJ1-1, with TRBD1 matching over 7 bases. V shed 5 bases and J 1 base; nucleotides not matched to a gene: 10. CDR3 length: 16 residues. CDR1 is SGHTA, CDR2 FQGNSA, per germline.

This chain joins TRBV7-2 and TRBJ1-3; 7 nucleotides match TRBD1. The CDR3 has 15 residues. Germline CDR1 and CDR2: SGHTA and FQGNSA. V was clipped by 3 bases and J by 0 bases; unmatched bases: 2. This chain's CDR3 is CASSFQGGSGNTIYF. Written as DNA, the CDR3 is TGTGCCAGCAGCTTCCAGGGGGGCTCTGGAAACACCATATATTTT.

The chain couples TRBV5-1 to TRBJ2-1, with D perhaps TRBD2 (6 bases). CDR1 and CDR2 (germline): SGHRS, YFSETQ. The CDR3 loop spans 16 amino acids. V lost 4 bases and J lost 2, with 16 bases in between. The CDR3 DNA follows: TGCGCCAGCAGCAGCCGGGGGAACGGGCCCTACAATGAGCAGTTCTTC. Its translation is CASSSRGNGPYNEQFF.

CDR3 in amino acids: CASSPGDGPYEQYF. DNA of the CDR3: TGCGCCAGCAGCCCGGGGGACGGGCCCTACGAGCAGTACTTC. The chain links TRBV5-1 to TRBJ2-7, with D perhaps TRBD2 (6 bases). V lost 4 bases to trimming and J lost 2 bases, with 13 bases between them. The CDR3 has 14 amino acids. In germline, CDR1 is SGHRS, CDR2 YFSETQ.

This rearrangement joins TRBV9 to TRBJ2-1; 13 nucleotides agree with TRBD2. This CDR3 is 18 amino acids long. CDR1 is SGDLS, CDR2 YYNGEE, per germline. The V gene end was trimmed by 4 bases and the J gene end by 0 bases; junction bases not matched to a gene: 7. CDR3 sequence: CASSPGLAGASSYNEQFF. The CDR3 coding sequence is TGTGCCAGCAGCCCAGGACTAGCGGGGGCCAGCTCCTACAATGAGCAGTTCTTC.

The CDR3 spells CASSLSSGRGGNEQFF. In DNA form, the CDR3 reads TGTGCCAGCAGCTTGTCTAGCGGGAGAGGGGGCAATGAGCAGTTCTTC. The rearrangement links TRBV11-3 to TRBJ2-1; TRBD2 matches at 10 bases. V was pared by 3 bases and J by 6 bases, with 8 bases of the junction left unmatched. This CDR3 has 16 residues. CDR1 is SGHNT, CDR2 YENEEA, per germline. Filled out from reference TRBV11-3 and TRBJ2-1, the complete variable domain reads EAGVVQSPRYKIIEKKQPVAFWCNPISGHNTLYWYLQNLGQGPELLIRYENEEAVDDSQLPKDRFSAERLKGVDSTLKIQPAELGDSAVYLCASSLSSGRGGNEQFFGPGTRLTVL.

The chain carries TRBV9 and TRBJ2-1, with 14 bases aligning to TRBD2. The ends lost 4 bases at V and 6 bases at J; junction bases unmatched: 9. Germline V gene lookup returns CDR1 SGDLS and CDR2 YYNGEE. The CDR3 runs to 17 residues. The CDR3 loop reads CASSPRRLAGGLNEQFF. The DNA for the CDR3 is TGTGCCAGCAGCCCCCGCCGACTAGCGGGAGGGCTCAATGAGCAGTTCTTC.